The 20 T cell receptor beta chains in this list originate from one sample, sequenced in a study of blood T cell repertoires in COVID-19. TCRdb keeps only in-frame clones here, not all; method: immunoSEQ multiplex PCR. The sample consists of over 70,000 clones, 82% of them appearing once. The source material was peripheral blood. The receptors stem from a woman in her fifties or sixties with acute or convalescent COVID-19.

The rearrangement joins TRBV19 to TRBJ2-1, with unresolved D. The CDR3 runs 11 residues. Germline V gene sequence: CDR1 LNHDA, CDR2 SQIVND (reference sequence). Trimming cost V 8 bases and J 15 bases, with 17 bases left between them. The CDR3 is CASSEQARWFF. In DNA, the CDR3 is TGTGCCAGTTCCGAGCAGGCCCGATGGTTCTTC.

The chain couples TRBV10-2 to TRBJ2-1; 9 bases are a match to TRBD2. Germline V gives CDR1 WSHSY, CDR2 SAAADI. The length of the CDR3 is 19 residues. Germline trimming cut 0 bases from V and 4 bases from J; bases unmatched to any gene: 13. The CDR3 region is CASSESPLLAGGPYNEQFF. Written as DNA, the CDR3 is TGCGCCAGCAGTGAGTCTCCCCTTCTCGCGGGAGGGCCTTACAATGAGCAGTTCTTC.

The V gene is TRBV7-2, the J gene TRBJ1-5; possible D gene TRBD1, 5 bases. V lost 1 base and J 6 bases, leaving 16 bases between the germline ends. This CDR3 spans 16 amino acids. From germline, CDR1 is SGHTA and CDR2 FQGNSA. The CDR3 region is CASSLEAGRAGQPQHF. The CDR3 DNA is TGTGCCAGCAGCTTAGAGGCAGGGCGAGCGGGTCAGCCCCAGCATTTT.

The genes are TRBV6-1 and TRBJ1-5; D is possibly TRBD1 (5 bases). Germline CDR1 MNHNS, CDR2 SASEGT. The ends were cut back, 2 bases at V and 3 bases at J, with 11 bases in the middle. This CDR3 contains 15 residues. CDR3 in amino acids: CASSERSRDNQPQHF. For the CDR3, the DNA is TGTGCCAGCAGTGAAAGGAGCAGGGACAATCAGCCCCAGCATTTT.

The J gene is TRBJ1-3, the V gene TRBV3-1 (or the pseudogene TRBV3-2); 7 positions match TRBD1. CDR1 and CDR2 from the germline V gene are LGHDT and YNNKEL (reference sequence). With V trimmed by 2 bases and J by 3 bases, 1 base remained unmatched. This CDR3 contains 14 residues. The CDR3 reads CASSQWDSGNTIYF. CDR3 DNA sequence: TGTGCCAGCAGCCAATGGGACAGTGGAAACACCATATATTTT.

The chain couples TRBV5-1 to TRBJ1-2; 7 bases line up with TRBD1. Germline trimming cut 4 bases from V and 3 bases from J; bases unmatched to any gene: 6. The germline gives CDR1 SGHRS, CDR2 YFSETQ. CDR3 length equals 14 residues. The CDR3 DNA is TGCGCCAGCAGCCCGACCGGGACAGACTATGGCTACACCTTC. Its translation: CASSPTGTDYGYTF.

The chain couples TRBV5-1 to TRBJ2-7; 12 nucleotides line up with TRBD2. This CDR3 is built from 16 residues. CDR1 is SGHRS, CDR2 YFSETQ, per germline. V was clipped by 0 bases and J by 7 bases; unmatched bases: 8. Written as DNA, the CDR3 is TGCGCCAGCAGCTTGGCCGCGGGACTAGCGGGCCCGGAGCAGTACTTC. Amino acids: CASSLAAGLAGPEQYF.

The CDR3 nucleotides read TGTGCCAGCAGTCCGGGGACAGGTCAGCCAGGCTATGGCTACACCTTC. The encoded protein is CASSPGTGQPGYGYTF. The rearrangement uses TRBV5-4 and TRBJ1-2; the match to TRBD1 covers 8 bases. CDR3 length: 16 residues. V shed 5 bases, J shed 4 bases, and the junction held 13 bases outside the gene matches. Germline V gene sequence: CDR1 SGHNT, CDR2 YYREEE (reference sequence).

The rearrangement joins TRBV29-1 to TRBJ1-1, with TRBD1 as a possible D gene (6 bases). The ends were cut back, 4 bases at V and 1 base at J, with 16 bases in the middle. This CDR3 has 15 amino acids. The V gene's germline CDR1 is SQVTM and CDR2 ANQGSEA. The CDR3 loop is CSVGGVSGENTEAFF. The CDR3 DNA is TGCAGCGTTGGGGGTGTATCAGGGGAGAACACTGAAGCTTTCTTT.

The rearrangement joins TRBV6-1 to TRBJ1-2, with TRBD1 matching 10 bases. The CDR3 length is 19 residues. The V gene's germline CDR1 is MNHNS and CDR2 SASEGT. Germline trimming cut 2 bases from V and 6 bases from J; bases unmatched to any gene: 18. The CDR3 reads CASSELGRGTGASSDGYTF. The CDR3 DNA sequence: TGTGCCAGCAGTGAATTGGGGAGGGGGACAGGGGCCTCATCGGATGGCTACACCTTC.

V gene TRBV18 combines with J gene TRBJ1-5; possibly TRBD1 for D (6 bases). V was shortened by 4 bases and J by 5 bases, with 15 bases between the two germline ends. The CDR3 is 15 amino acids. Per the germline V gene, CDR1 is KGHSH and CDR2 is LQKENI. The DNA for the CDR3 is TGTGCCAGCTCACAAGGGCTGGGGGCGCATCAGCCCCAGCATTTT. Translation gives CASSQGLGAHQPQHF. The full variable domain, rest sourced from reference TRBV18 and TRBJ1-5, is NAGVMQNPRHLVRRRGQEARLRCSPMKGHSHVYWYRQLPEEGLKFMVYLQKENIIDESGMPKERFSAEFPKEGPSILRIQQVVRGDSAAYFCASSQGLGAHQPQHFGDGTRLSIL.

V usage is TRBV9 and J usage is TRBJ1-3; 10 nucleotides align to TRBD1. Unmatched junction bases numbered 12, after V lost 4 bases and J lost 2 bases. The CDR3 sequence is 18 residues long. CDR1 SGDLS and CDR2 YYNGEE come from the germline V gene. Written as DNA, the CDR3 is TGTGCCAGCAGCCCCCGAACCGGGACAGGGGCTGCTGGAAACACCATATATTTT. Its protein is CASSPRTGTGAAGNTIYF.

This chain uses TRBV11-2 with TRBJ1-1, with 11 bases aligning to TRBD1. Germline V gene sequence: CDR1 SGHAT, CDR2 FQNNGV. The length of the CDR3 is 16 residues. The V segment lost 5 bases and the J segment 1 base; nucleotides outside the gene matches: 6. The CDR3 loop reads CASSVGQGAGNTEAFF. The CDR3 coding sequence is TGTGCCAGCAGCGTAGGACAGGGGGCTGGGAACACTGAAGCTTTCTTT.

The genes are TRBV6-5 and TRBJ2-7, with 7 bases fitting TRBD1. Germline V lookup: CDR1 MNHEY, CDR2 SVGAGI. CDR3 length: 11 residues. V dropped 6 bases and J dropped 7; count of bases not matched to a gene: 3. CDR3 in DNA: TGTGCCAGCAGACAGGGGAGTGAGCAGTACTTC. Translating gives CASRQGSEQYF.

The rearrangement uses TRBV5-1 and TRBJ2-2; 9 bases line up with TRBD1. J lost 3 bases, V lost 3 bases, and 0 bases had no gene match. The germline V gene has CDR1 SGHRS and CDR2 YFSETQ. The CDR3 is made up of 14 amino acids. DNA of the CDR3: TGCGCCAGCAGCTGGGACAGGGACACCGGGGAGCTGTTTTTT. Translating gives CASSWDRDTGELFF.

Written as DNA, the CDR3 is TGTGCCAGCAGCCCGCCGGGTCCTGGAAACACCATATATTTT. It yields the protein CASSPPGPGNTIYF. The V and J genes are TRBV5-4 and TRBJ1-3; the D is unclear. The CDR3 is 14 residues long. With 4 bases removed from V and 2 bases from J, the gap between germline ends came to 10 bases. Germline V gives CDR1 SGHNT, CDR2 YYREEE (reference sequence).

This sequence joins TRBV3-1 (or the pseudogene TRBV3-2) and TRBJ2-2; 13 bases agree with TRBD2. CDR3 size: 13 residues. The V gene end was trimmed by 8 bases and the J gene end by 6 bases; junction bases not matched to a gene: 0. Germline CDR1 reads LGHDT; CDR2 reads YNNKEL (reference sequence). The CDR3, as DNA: TGTGCCAGCGGGACTAGCGGGGCCGGGGAGCTGTTTTTT. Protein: CASGTSGAGELFF.

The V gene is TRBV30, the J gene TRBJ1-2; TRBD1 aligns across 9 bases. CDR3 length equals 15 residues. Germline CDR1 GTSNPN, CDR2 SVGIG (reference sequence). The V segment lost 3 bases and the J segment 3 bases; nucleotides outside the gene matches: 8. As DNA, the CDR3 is TGTGCCTGGAGGGGAAAGGACAGGGGCGACTATGGCTACACCTTC. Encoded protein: CAWRGKDRGDYGYTF.

CDR3 sequence reads: CASSPRSVNTEAFF. DNA for the CDR3: TGTGCCAGCTCACCACGATCGGTGAACACTGAAGCTTTCTTT. The chain is built from TRBV18 and TRBJ1-1; D is undetermined. The CDR3 has 14 residues. Trimming cost V 1 base and J 0 bases, with 6 bases left between them. CDR1 KGHSH and CDR2 LQKENI come from the germline V gene.

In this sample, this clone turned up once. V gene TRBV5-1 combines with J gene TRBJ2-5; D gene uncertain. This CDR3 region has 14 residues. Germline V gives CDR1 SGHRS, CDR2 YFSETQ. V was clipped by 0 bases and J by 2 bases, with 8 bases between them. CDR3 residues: CASSLAMRQETQYF. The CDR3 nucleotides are TGCGCCAGCAGCTTGGCCATGCGTCAAGAGACCCAGTACTTC.